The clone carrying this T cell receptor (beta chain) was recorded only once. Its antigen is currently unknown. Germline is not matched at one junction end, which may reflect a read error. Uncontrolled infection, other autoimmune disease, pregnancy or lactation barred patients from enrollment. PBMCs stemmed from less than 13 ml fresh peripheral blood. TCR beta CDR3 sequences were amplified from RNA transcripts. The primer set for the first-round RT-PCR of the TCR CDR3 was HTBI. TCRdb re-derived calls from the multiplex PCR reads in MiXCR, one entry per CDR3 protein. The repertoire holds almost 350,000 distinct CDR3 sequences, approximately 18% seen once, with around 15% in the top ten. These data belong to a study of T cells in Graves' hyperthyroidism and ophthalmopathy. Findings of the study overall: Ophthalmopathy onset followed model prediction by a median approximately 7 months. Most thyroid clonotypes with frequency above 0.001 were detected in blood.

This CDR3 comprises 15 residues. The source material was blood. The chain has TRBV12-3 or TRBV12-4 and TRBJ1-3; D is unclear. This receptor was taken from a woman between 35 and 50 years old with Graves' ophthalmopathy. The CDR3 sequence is CASSLGASSGNTISF. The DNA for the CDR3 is TGTGCCAGCAGTTTAGGGGCCTCCTCTGGAAACACCATATCTTTT.